The T cell receptor (beta chain) described here comes from a study of OX40 agonist ivuxolimab in advanced cancers. Study at large: Prior checkpoint blockade (anti-PD-1, anti-PD-L1 or anti-CTLA-4) was permitted; roughly 40% had it.

Some clones are missing from TCRdb's copy, which holds only in-frame ones; the method was immunoSEQ multiplex PCR. The sample lists tens of thousands of clones, about 82% occurring once. Note on this clone: Its specificity is unknown.

Overall study results and limits: At 0.1 to 3.0 mg/kg and by week 6, clonal expansion occurred in CD4+ and CD8+ blood T cells. Clonal expansion among partial responders at 0.1-3.0 mg/kg ranked near the lowest.

Germline V gives CDR1 LNHDA, CDR2 SQIVND (reference sequence). CDR3 length: 12 amino acids. Trimming stripped 2 bases from V and 8 bases from J, with 9 bases between. This chain uses TRBV19 with TRBJ1-1; the D is unclear. The receptor was derived from an adult with an advanced solid tumor such as melanoma, head and neck, liver or kidney cancer. The material was CD4+ or CD8+ T cells sorted from blood, obtained in a trial of the OX40 agonist ivuxolimab. This CDR3 is CASSIREEEAFF. DNA of the CDR3: TGTGCCAGTAGTATACGAGAAGAGGAAGCTTTCTTT. The full variable domain, with the rest looked up from reference TRBV19 and TRBJ1-1, is DGGITQSPKYLFRKEGQNVTLSCEQNLNHDAMYWYRQDPGQGLRLIYYSQIVNDFQKGDIAEGYSVSREKKESFPLTVTSAQKNPTAFYLCASSIREEEAFFGQGTRLTVV.